This is a list of T cell receptor beta chains from one sample in a study of CD8 T cells in ankylosing spondylitis. Each CDR3 protein is one row after TCRdb ran MiXCR on the 5' RACE reads. Here the sample spans 250,000 or so distinct CDR3 sequences, roughly a quarter being singletons. The specimen sequenced was blood, either unsorted or a sorted T cell fraction (not recorded which). The receptors originated from a male donor with ankylosing spondylitis or in good health (not recorded which). CDR3s include the opening cysteine and the closing phenylalanine or tryptophan. The order of the fields is V gene, clone size, J gene, D gene, CDR3 protein, CDR3 DNA. D genes are given only for firm matches. Only some rows state a clone size, as once, few, many or a class for expanded clones.

V gene: TRBV9
clone size: NA
J gene: TRBJ2-5
D gene: NA
CDR3 protein: CASSVGVEETQYF
CDR3 DNA: TGTGCCAGCAGCGTAGGGGTGGAGGAGACCCAGTACTTC

V gene: TRBV20-1
clone size: many
J gene: TRBJ2-2
D gene: TRBD1
CDR3 protein: CSAEHRGENTGELFF
CDR3 DNA: TGCAGTGCTGAACACAGGGGGGAGAACACCGGGGAGCTGTTTTTT

V gene: TRBV18
clone size: NA
J gene: TRBJ1-5
D gene: NA
CDR3 protein: CASSPSAGLNQPQHF
CDR3 DNA: TGTGCCAGCTCCCCAAGCGCAGGCCTCAATCAGCCCCAGCATTTT

V gene: TRBV20-1
clone size: NA
J gene: TRBJ1-1
D gene: NA
CDR3 protein: CSAPDPHKNTEAFF
CDR3 DNA: TGCAGTGCCCCGGATCCCCACAAAAACACTGAAGCTTTCTTT

V gene: TRBV5-5
clone size: few
J gene: TRBJ2-6
D gene: NA
CDR3 protein: CASSFGGAGANVLTF
CDR3 DNA: TGTGCCAGCAGCTTCGGGGGCGCCGGGGCCAACGTCCTGACTTTC

V gene: TRBV10-3
clone size: few
J gene: TRBJ2-1
D gene: NA
CDR3 protein: CAIHRGRGYNEQFF
CDR3 DNA: TGTGCCATCCACCGGGGGCGGGGCTACAATGAGCAGTTCTTC

V gene: TRBV12-3/TRBV12-4
clone size: NA
J gene: TRBJ2-5
D gene: NA
CDR3 protein: CASSWGPKETQYF
CDR3 DNA: TGTGCCAGCAGTTGGGGTCCGAAAGAGACCCAGTACTTC

V gene: TRBV20-1
clone size: NA
J gene: TRBJ2-4
D gene: TRBD1
CDR3 protein: CSATQGDQNIQYF
CDR3 DNA: TGCAGTGCTACACAGGGGGACCAAAACATTCAGTACTTC

V gene: TRBV29-1
clone size: many
J gene: TRBJ1-1
D gene: TRBD1
CDR3 protein: CSADRGRNTEAFF
CDR3 DNA: TGCAGTGCCGACAGGGGGAGGAACACTGAAGCTTTCTTT

V gene: TRBV7-2
clone size: many
J gene: TRBJ2-7
D gene: NA
CDR3 protein: CASSQFSYEQYF
CDR3 DNA: TGTGCCAGCAGCCAATTCTCCTACGAGCAGTACTTC

V gene: TRBV20-1
clone size: many
J gene: TRBJ1-1
D gene: NA
CDR3 protein: CSASQGLNTEAFF
CDR3 DNA: TGCAGTGCTAGCCAGGGGTTGAACACTGAAGCTTTCTTT

V gene: TRBV6-1
clone size: few
J gene: TRBJ1-6
D gene: NA
CDR3 protein: CASSEGGIDSPLHF
CDR3 DNA: TGTGCCAGCAGTGAAGGGGGGATCGATTCACCCCTCCACTTT

V gene: TRBV7-9
clone size: many
J gene: TRBJ2-3
D gene: TRBD2
CDR3 protein: CASSFSAGGLTDTQYF
CDR3 DNA: TGTGCCAGCAGCTTCTCGGCGGGGGGGCTCACAGATACGCAGTATTTT

V gene: TRBV12-3/TRBV12-4
clone size: NA
J gene: TRBJ2-1
D gene: NA
CDR3 protein: CASGGLTYNEQFF
CDR3 DNA: TGTGCCAGCGGGGGGTTGACCTACAATGAGCAGTTCTTC

V gene: TRBV10-3
clone size: NA
J gene: TRBJ2-7
D gene: NA
CDR3 protein: CAISDGSQTRTTYEQYF
CDR3 DNA: TGTGCCATCAGTGATGGCAGTCAAACCCGAACAACCTACGAGCAGTACTTC

V gene: TRBV10-2
clone size: many
J gene: TRBJ2-1
D gene: NA
CDR3 protein: CASTGAGSYNEQFF
CDR3 DNA: TGCGCCAGCACGGGGGCGGGGAGTTACAATGAGCAGTTCTTC

V gene: TRBV29-1
clone size: many
J gene: TRBJ2-1
D gene: NA
CDR3 protein: CSVTTGFNEQFF
CDR3 DNA: TGCAGCGTTACAACAGGGTTCAATGAGCAGTTCTTC

V gene: TRBV5-5
clone size: many
J gene: TRBJ2-1
D gene: NA
CDR3 protein: CASSYNGGYNEQFF
CDR3 DNA: TGTGCCAGCAGCTATAACGGGGGTTACAATGAGCAGTTCTTC

V gene: TRBV12-3/TRBV12-4
clone size: NA
J gene: TRBJ1-2
D gene: NA
CDR3 protein: CASSSNYGYTF
CDR3 DNA: TGTGCCAGCAGTTCAAACTATGGCTACACCTTC

V gene: TRBV5-1
clone size: NA
J gene: TRBJ2-1
D gene: TRBD2
CDR3 protein: CASSPTSGAQFF
CDR3 DNA: TGCGCCAGCAGCCCTACTAGCGGGGCGCAGTTCTTC

V gene: TRBV5-1
clone size: NA
J gene: TRBJ2-3
D gene: TRBD1
CDR3 protein: CASSLLRGQGMSTDTQYF
CDR3 DNA: TGCGCCAGCAGCTTGCTCAGGGGACAGGGGATGTCGACAGATACGCAGTATTTT

V gene: TRBV7-6
clone size: many
J gene: TRBJ2-2
D gene: TRBD2
CDR3 protein: CASSRTRSGELFF
CDR3 DNA: TGTGCCAGCAGCCGGACTAGGTCCGGGGAGCTGTTTTTT

V gene: TRBV29-1
clone size: NA
J gene: TRBJ2-5
D gene: NA
CDR3 protein: CSVSGVGYQGTQYF
CDR3 DNA: TGCAGCGTCTCTGGGGTCGGATACCAAGGGACCCAGTACTTC